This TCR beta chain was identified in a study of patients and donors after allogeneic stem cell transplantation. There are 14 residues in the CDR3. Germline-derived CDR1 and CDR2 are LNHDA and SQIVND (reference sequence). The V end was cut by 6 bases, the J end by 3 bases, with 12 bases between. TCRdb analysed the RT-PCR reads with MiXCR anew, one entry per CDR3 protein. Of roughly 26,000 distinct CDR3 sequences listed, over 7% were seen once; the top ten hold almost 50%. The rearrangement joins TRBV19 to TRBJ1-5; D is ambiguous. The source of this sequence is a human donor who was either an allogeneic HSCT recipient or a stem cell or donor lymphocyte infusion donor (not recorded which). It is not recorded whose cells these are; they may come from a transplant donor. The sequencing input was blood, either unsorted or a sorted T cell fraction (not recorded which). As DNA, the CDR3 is TGTGCCAGTAGCCTACTGGAATCCAATCAGCCCCAGCATTTT. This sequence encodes CASSLLESNQPQHF.